This T cell receptor beta chain was recovered during a study of human T cells and chemical hapten exposure (dated by TCRdb to 2020 to 2022). A note on the overall study: For sensitization, 2% DPC in acetone was applied to a 2 cm by 2 cm area of upper inner arm skin. Weekly therapeutic DPC doses were additionally applied to the scalp of patients throughout the approximately 23-week study period. Patch testing was done on the upper back using Finn chambers containing 0.01% DPC, and results were scored after 6 days according to International Contact Dermatitis Research Group standards. The mostly female patient cohort included alopecia areata with under or over 50% scalp involvement, alopecia totalis and alopecia universalis. The libraries were sequenced as a pool, and the TCR yield per sample differed mostly because of small variations in library volumes within the pool. In alopecia patients, the study followed how the peripheral blood TCR repertoire changed in vivo over primary and secondary sensitization to diphenylcyclopropenone (DPC), a hapten. Blood was sampled from patients pre-sensitization (week 0) and at 2, 6 and about 24 weeks after DPC sensitization. Roughly 30 alopecia patients provided blood for TCR sequencing at one to four time points (pre-sensitization, 2, 6 and 24 weeks).

The label giving this sample's time point can be read as: pre-sensitization, week 0. The treatment or condition label corresponds to: therapeutic diphenylcyclopropenone sensitization with weekly scalp DPC. At each patch-test visit, blood was drawn before the patch test was applied. Eligible patients were aged 18 to 70, diagnosed with alopecia, deemed suitable for DPC therapy, and excluded if pregnant. Total RNA was extracted from unfractionated whole blood collected in Tempus Blood RNA tubes. In regard to this clonotype: Its antigen remains unidentified. The record has no base qualities; no much larger clone is one base away.

General study outcomes and caveats: Patch test score was positively correlated with the number of PT1 expanded TCRs, with significance at thresholds 8, 16 and 32 but not at 4. Significantly more large CDR3 similarity clusters were formed by expanded TCRs than by pre-sensitization or healthy control sets, consistent with antigen-driven responses. DPC sensitization did not change how many TCRs were above 1 in 1000 frequency, and no evidence was found of alterations in global repertoire structure. After repeated subsampling, the strength of the expansion versus patch-test correlation and the threshold at which it became significant changed. Because every patient had alopecia, a presumed autoimmune disease, the patients' immune response might differ from that of healthy individuals.

The library was prepared using RACE. Sequencing instrument: NextSeq 500. During library preparation, unique molecular identifiers were attached to individual cDNA molecules so that TCRs could be counted quantitatively and reproducibly. Each blood RNA sample was used to sequence both TCR alpha and TCR beta chains. Regarding the original processing steps: A median of about 87,000 TCRs per sample was observed, with a range of about 23,224 to 690,600. The Decombinator software suite was used to annotate the V, J and CDR3 of the TCR reads. For PS versus PT1 abundance plots, all samples were subsampled to the same number of TCRs (28,000). Expanded TCRs were defined as absent before sensitization and observed at least eight times at the 2-week time point. The raw public data were reprocessed by TCRdb itself: fastp quality trimming at Q25, MiXCR clonotype calling, in-frame beta chains only. Under each unique CDR3 protein, matching rows form one entry showing the most common genes and DNA. These V and J calls rely on TCRdb rather than the paper's analysis. The sample table lists a few hundred thousand distinct CDR3 sequences, 7.5% to 8% of them with a count of one. The ten largest clones add up to more than 0.95% of the sample.

This TCR came from a man aged 18 to 29 with alopecia areata. Some clones in this sample may be carry-over from other donors' samples. The source was whole blood, collected in connection with sensitization to the hapten diphenylcyclopropenone (DPC).

The CDR3 reads CASSLRSLAGASTDTQYF. The nucleotide sequence is given as TGTGCCAGCAGCTTGAGGTCACTAGCGGGCGCCAGCACAGATACGCAGTATTTT. The V and J segments used are TRBV5-5 and TRBJ2-3; the junction holds 9 bases that match TRBD2. CDR1 and CDR2 are drawn from the germline V gene (reference sequence): SGHKS, YYEKEE. At the junction V is shortened by 1 base and J by 0 bases; bases outside the gene matches: 9. Inclusive of the bounding cysteine and phenylalanine, the CDR3 is 18 residues long. This entry keeps only the CDR3 DNA: 54 bases, framed from base 1.